This T cell receptor (beta chain) came from a study of blood T cell repertoires in COVID-19. Overall study: Samples taken during acute and convalescent COVID-19 were collected in the United States, Italy and Spain. PBMCs, B-cell-depleted T cells, or T cells were the source of the cDNA or gDNA that made up the material.

In the original workflow: Estimates of nucleated cell counts were drawn from the amplification of reference gene primers. The repertoire was sequenced with immunoSEQ multiplex PCR; TCRdb's copy has only in-frame clones and lacks some. V and J calls and clone size come straight from that table; D and trimming were deduced from the DNA. The sample has more than 95,000 clones; about 81% are singletons. This clone was detected once. The length of the CDR3 is 13 residues. From germline, CDR1 is ENHRY and CDR2 SYGVKD. The ends were cut back, 1 base at V and 1 base at J, with 4 bases in the middle. Patients at the Seattle site were enrolled during active infection and followed longitudinally.

The material sequenced was peripheral blood. The clonotype was recovered from a man in his thirties or forties with COVID-19, enrolled during active disease. This rearrangement joins TRBV10-3 to TRBJ1-1; D is unresolved. CDR3 sequence reads: CAISELENTEAFF. As DNA, the CDR3 is TGTGCCATCAGTGAGTTAGAGAACACTGAAGCTTTCTTT.